Reported below is one TCR beta chain. Primers: 60 Vbeta forward and 13 Jbeta reverse. TCRdb's copy holds only in-frame clones and misses some; the assay was immunoSEQ multiplex PCR. The table records under 300,000 clones, roughly 86% of them present only once. This entry is derived from a study of cytomegalovirus exposure and HLA in healthy donors. Germline V gene data show CDR1 as SGHVT and CDR2 as SQSDAQ. J was trimmed by 2 bases and V by 1 base; bases with no gene match: 4. This CDR3 comprises 16 residues. The material sequenced was PBMCs. The J gene is TRBJ2-3, the V gene TRBV7-4; 9 bases match TRBD2. This sequence originates from a woman aged 40 to 50 in good health and CMV-seropositive. CDR3 sequence (DNA): TGTGCCAGCAGCTTAGGGGCGGGAGGGTCCACAGATACGCAGTATTTT. It translates to CASSLGAGGSTDTQYF.